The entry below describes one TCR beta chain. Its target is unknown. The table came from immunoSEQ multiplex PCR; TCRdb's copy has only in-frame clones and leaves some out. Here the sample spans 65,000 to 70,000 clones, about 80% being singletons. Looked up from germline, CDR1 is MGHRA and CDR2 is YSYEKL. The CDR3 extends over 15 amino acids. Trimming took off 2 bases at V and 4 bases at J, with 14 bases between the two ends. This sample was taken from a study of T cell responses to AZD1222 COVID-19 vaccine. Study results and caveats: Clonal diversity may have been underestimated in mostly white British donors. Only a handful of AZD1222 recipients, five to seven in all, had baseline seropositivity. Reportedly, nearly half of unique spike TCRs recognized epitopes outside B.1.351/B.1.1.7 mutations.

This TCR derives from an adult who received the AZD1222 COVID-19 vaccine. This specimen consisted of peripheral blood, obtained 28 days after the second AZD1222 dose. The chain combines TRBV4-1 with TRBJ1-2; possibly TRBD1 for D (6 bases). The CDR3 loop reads CASSQPRPGAYGYTF. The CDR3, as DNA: TGCGCCAGCAGCCAACCTCGGCCGGGGGCCTATGGCTACACCTTC.